Below are 3 T cell receptor beta chains sequenced from a single sample in a study of molecular identifiers for immune sequencing clone quantification (dated by TCRdb to the late 2010s). The library was made by PCR. Data came from an Illumina HiSeq 4000. TCRdb itself trimmed the public reads at Q25 with fastp, ran MiXCR and retained productive beta chains. Each CDR3 protein appears once, grouped with its most common genes and DNA. The sample records hundreds of thousands of distinct CDR3 sequences, about 20% of which are singletons. Roughly 0.9% of the sample is in the top ten clones. Sequencing used naive CD8+ T cells from blood, with Jurkat cell RNA spiked in. The cell subset or site label of this sample denotes: FACS-sorted CD8+CD4-CCR7+CD45RA+ naive T cells. The source is a human donor in good health. Some libraries in this study had Jurkat cell RNA spiked in.

This clonotype was observed many times. The rearrangement joins TRBV4-1 to TRBJ2-3; D is ambiguous. Germline values: CDR1 MGHRA, CDR2 YSYEKL. The CDR3 covers 16 residues. Trimming cost V 0 bases and J 0 bases, with 10 bases left between them. The CDR3 loop reads CASSQDQAPSTDTQYF. CDR3 DNA: TGCGCCAGCAGCCAAGATCAGGCACCTAGCACAGATACGCAGTATTTT.

The V gene is TRBV19, the J gene TRBJ2-7, with D possibly being TRBD1 (5 bases). Germline-derived CDR1 and CDR2 are LNHDA and SQIVND (reference sequence). Trimming pared 7 bases from V and 5 bases from J, leaving 18 bases between. The CDR3 covers 14 residues. CDR3 DNA: TGTGCCAGTAATGTCCCGTGGGGCAAGGACGAGCAGTACTTC. As protein: CASNVPWGKDEQYF.

This clonotype was seen more than once but under ten times. V and J are TRBV4-1 and TRBJ2-2; TRBD2 matches at 13 bases. V dropped 1 base and J dropped 6; count of bases not matched to a gene: 11. The CDR3 is 19 residues long. The germline CDR1 and CDR2 sequences are MGHRA and YSYEKL. The CDR3 sequence is CASSQGTSGRTHLPGELFF. As DNA, the CDR3 is TGCGCCAGCAGCCAAGGGACTAGCGGGAGAACACATTTACCCGGGGAGCTGTTTTTT.